This entry is about one TCR beta chain. This sample is drawn from a study of blood T cell repertoires in COVID-19. The CDR3 has 13 amino acids. V lost 5 bases, J lost 7 bases, and 15 bases lay in between. Looked up from germline, CDR1 is GTSNPN and CDR2 is SVGIG (reference sequence). TCRdb's copy holds only in-frame clones and misses some; the assay was immunoSEQ multiplex PCR. The sample yields 110,000 to 150,000 clones, 86% seen once. Sequencing input: peripheral blood. The chain recombines TRBV30 with TRBJ2-1; perhaps TRBD2 as D (5 bases). This TCR was recovered from a woman in her fifties or sixties with acute or convalescent COVID-19. CDR3 region: CAWYKGVGNEQFF. The CDR3 region has the DNA TGTGCCTGGTACAAGGGAGTCGGGAATGAGCAGTTCTTC. The full variable domain, with the rest looked up from reference TRBV30 and TRBJ2-1, is SQTIHQWPATLVQPVGSPLSLECTVEGTSNPNLYWYRQAAGRGLQLLFYSVGIGQISSEVPQNLSASRPQDRQFILSSKKLLLSDSGFYLCAWYKGVGNEQFFGPGTRLTVL.